This T cell receptor beta chain was observed in a study of beta chain features in type 1 diabetes. Study-level findings and limits: PCR may have favored shorter templates equally in patients and controls.

A CD45RO/CCR7/CD25/CD127/CD95/CD27 panel sorted naive, central memory, regulatory and stem cell-like memory CD4+ cells. CDR3 length: 17 amino acids. In its sample, this clone was seen a few times. Its antigen is unidentified. One end of the junction is discordant with germline, which a read error may explain. Every isolated RNA sample was fully reverse transcribed, so sequencing captured expressed TCRB transcripts. The table came from immunoSEQ multiplex PCR; TCRdb's copy has only in-frame clones and leaves some out. The sample consists of under 500,000 clones, 30% of them appearing once. V gene TRBV23-1 combines with J gene TRBJ2-3; 11 bases map to TRBD2. TRBV23-1 is an ORF, with its function uncertain. Sequencing was carried out using naive CD4+ T cells from blood. The receptor comes from a man aged 18 to 30 in good health. The DNA for the CDR3 is TGCGCCAGCATCCCACCGGGACTAGCGGAACCAACAGATCCGCAGTATTTT. It yields the protein CASIPPGLAEPTDPQYF.